The T cell receptor (beta chain) described here comes from a study of blood T cell repertoires in COVID-19. Participant age was roughly 18 to 95 years, and participants resided in about 25 US areas. Clinical history reported by participants formed the basis on which cohorts were assigned. Recovered status applied to Cohort 3 donors who had two consecutive negative PCRs. It also applied to those with clearance or with symptom resolution. Clones were read by immunoSEQ multiplex PCR, and TCRdb kept only the in-frame ones, dropping some. The sample lists approximately 200,000 clones; approximately 84% were seen once. V lost 8 bases and J 5 bases, leaving 9 bases between the germline ends. The CDR3 sequence is 11 residues long. Germline CDR1 reads LNHDA; CDR2 reads SQIVND (reference sequence).

This sequence originates from a woman aged 25 to 39 who had recovered from COVID-19. The chain links TRBV19 to TRBJ1-1; possibly TRBD1 for D (6 bases). The sequenced sample consisted of PBMCs or T cells enriched from blood (not recorded which). DNA of the CDR3: TGTGCCAGTGAAAGGGGGACTGAAGCTTTCTTT. This encodes CASERGTEAFF. Full variable domain (rest looked up from reference TRBV19 and TRBJ1-1): DGGITQSPKYLFRKEGQNVTLSCEQNLNHDAMYWYRQDPGQGLRLIYYSQIVNDFQKGDIAEGYSVSREKKESFPLTVTSAQKNPTAFYLCASERGTEAFFGQGTRLTVV.